A selection of T cell receptor beta chains follows, all from one sample in a study of blood T cells in healthy people across ages. MiXCR, applied by TCRdb to the 5' RACE reads, yields one record per CDR3 protein. Altogether 780,000 or so distinct CDR3 sequences are present, roughly 25% being singletons, with the ten largest covering roughly 3.8%. These data were also filed under a second study, of T cells of mothers and their children.

The sequenced material came from blood. All receptors come from a boy aged 10-17 years in good health. CDR3s include the opening cysteine and the closing phenylalanine or tryptophan. D genes are given only for firm matches. Only part of the rows carry a size: once, few, many, or a class if the clone is expanded.

V gene: TRBV29-1
clone size: few
J gene: TRBJ2-5
D gene: -
CDR3 DNA: TGCAGCTCCCGGGTCGGGATCCAAAAGACCCAGTACTTC
CDR3 protein: CSSRVGIQKTQYF

V gene: TRBV14
clone size: few
J gene: TRBJ1-5
D gene: -
CDR3 DNA: TGTGCCAGCAGCCAAGAAGTCCCAGCTAACTATTCCGGTAGCAATCAGCCCCAGCATTTT
CDR3 protein: CASSQEVPANYSGSNQPQHF

V gene: TRBV7-2
clone size: -
J gene: TRBJ2-1
D gene: TRBD2
CDR3 DNA: TGTGCCAGCAGTGGTAGCGGGAGGGCCCAGGACAATGAGCAGTTCTTC
CDR3 protein: CASSGSGRAQDNEQFF

V gene: TRBV6-5
clone size: -
J gene: TRBJ2-7
D gene: -
CDR3 DNA: TGTGCCAGCAGCTTCGGACAGCACTACGAGCAGTACTTC
CDR3 protein: CASSFGQHYEQYF

V gene: TRBV7-2
clone size: few
J gene: TRBJ1-2
D gene: -
CDR3 DNA: TGTGCCAGCAGCCTAGCGATTCGACAAGGATACACCTTC
CDR3 protein: CASSLAIRQGYTF

V gene: TRBV29-1
clone size: -
J gene: TRBJ1-4
D gene: -
CDR3 DNA: TGCAGCGTTGAAGGTGGAGCCAATGAAAAACTGTTTTTT
CDR3 protein: CSVEGGANEKLFF

V gene: TRBV11-1
clone size: -
J gene: TRBJ2-1
D gene: -
CDR3 DNA: TGTGCCAGCAGCCCTCAGGACGGTGACAATGAGCAGTTCTTC
CDR3 protein: CASSPQDGDNEQFF

V gene: TRBV20-1
clone size: -
J gene: TRBJ1-4
D gene: TRBD1
CDR3 DNA: TGCAGTCCCGGACAGGGTGGGGAAAAACTGTTTTTT
CDR3 protein: CSPGQGGEKLFF

V gene: TRBV2
clone size: few
J gene: TRBJ1-5
D gene: -
CDR3 DNA: TGTGCCAGCAGTGAGCAAAACCTCGGGGATCAGCCCCAGCATTTT
CDR3 protein: CASSEQNLGDQPQHF

V gene: TRBV29-1
clone size: -
J gene: TRBJ2-5
D gene: -
CDR3 DNA: TGCAGCGTTGAACCCGGAACCGAGACCCAGTACTTC
CDR3 protein: CSVEPGTETQYF

V gene: TRBV20-1
clone size: few
J gene: TRBJ2-5
D gene: TRBD1
CDR3 DNA: TGCAGTGCTACCCCGGGACAGGATTTCCAAGAGACCCAGTACTTC
CDR3 protein: CSATPGQDFQETQYF

V gene: TRBV4-3
clone size: -
J gene: TRBJ2-7
D gene: TRBD1
CDR3 DNA: TGCGCCAGCAGCCAAGCTGCCCGGGACAGGAGCTCCTACGAGCAGTACTTC
CDR3 protein: CASSQAARDRSSYEQYF

V gene: TRBV25-1
clone size: few
J gene: TRBJ2-4
D gene: -
CDR3 DNA: TGTGCCAGCAGTGACCCTGCCGGGGCCAAAAACATTCAGTACTTC
CDR3 protein: CASSDPAGAKNIQYF

V gene: TRBV29-1
clone size: -
J gene: TRBJ2-1
D gene: -
CDR3 DNA: TGCAGCGTTGTTCTAACAGTGTACAATGAGCAGTTCTTC
CDR3 protein: CSVVLTVYNEQFF

V gene: TRBV7-9
clone size: -
J gene: TRBJ2-5
D gene: -
CDR3 DNA: TGTGCCAGCAGCGTTAATCTGTACCAAGAGACCCAGTACTTC
CDR3 protein: CASSVNLYQETQYF

V gene: TRBV28
clone size: -
J gene: TRBJ2-7
D gene: -
CDR3 DNA: TGTGCCAGCACCAGCGGGACACTTACCTACGAGCAGTACTTC
CDR3 protein: CASTSGTLTYEQYF

V gene: TRBV7-2
clone size: -
J gene: TRBJ2-1
D gene: -
CDR3 DNA: TGTGCCAGCAGCCCAGTCGGGGGCACGATTTACAATGAGCAGTTCTTC
CDR3 protein: CASSPVGGTIYNEQFF

V gene: TRBV28
clone size: few
J gene: TRBJ2-7
D gene: -
CDR3 DNA: TGTGCCAGCAGTACTAACCCCCTCCTAGCTAGCCTTCCCGAGCAGTACTTC
CDR3 protein: CASSTNPLLASLPEQYF

V gene: TRBV7-2
clone size: many
J gene: TRBJ2-7
D gene: TRBD1
CDR3 DNA: TGTGCCAGCAGCCGAGGGACAGGGGGCGCGTCCGAGCAGTACTTC
CDR3 protein: CASSRGTGGASEQYF

V gene: TRBV7-9
clone size: -
J gene: TRBJ2-2
D gene: -
CDR3 DNA: TGTGCCACTAACCCCGGGCGCGCCGGGGAGCTGTTTTTT
CDR3 protein: CATNPGRAGELFF

V gene: TRBV7-9
clone size: -
J gene: TRBJ1-4
D gene: -
CDR3 DNA: TGTGCCAGCAGCTCTGACGGGGGGTTTAATGAAAAACTGTTTTTT
CDR3 protein: CASSSDGGFNEKLFF

V gene: TRBV12-3/TRBV12-4
clone size: -
J gene: TRBJ2-2
D gene: -
CDR3 DNA: TGTGCCAGCAGTCCGAGGGCACAACTCACCGGGGAGCTGTTTTTT
CDR3 protein: CASSPRAQLTGELFF

V gene: TRBV28
clone size: -
J gene: TRBJ2-7
D gene: TRBD1
CDR3 DNA: TGTGCCAGCAATTCCTCCGGGACAGGGTCCGAGCAGTACTTC
CDR3 protein: CASNSSGTGSEQYF

V gene: TRBV7-9
clone size: many
J gene: TRBJ2-7
D gene: -
CDR3 DNA: TGTGCCAGCTCACCCGACAGAACCTACGAGCAGTACTTC
CDR3 protein: CASSPDRTYEQYF

V gene: TRBV20-1
clone size: -
J gene: TRBJ2-2
D gene: -
CDR3 DNA: TGCAGTGCTAGAGATATGCAGGGGTTAACCGGGGAGCTGTTTTTT
CDR3 protein: CSARDMQGLTGELFF

V gene: TRBV20-1
clone size: few
J gene: TRBJ2-7
D gene: TRBD1
CDR3 DNA: TGCAGTGCTAGAAGGACAGGGGGCAACGAGCAGTACTTC
CDR3 protein: CSARRTGGNEQYF

V gene: TRBV12-3/TRBV12-4
clone size: few
J gene: TRBJ1-5
D gene: TRBD1
CDR3 DNA: TGTGCCAGCAGTCCTCCGGACAGGGGCCTTCGGCAGCCCCAGCATTTT
CDR3 protein: CASSPPDRGLRQPQHF

V gene: TRBV12-3/TRBV12-4
clone size: few
J gene: TRBJ1-3
D gene: -
CDR3 DNA: TGTGCCAGCAGTTCACCTGTTAGTAGTTCTGGAAACACCATATATTTT
CDR3 protein: CASSSPVSSSGNTIYF

V gene: TRBV25-1
clone size: -
J gene: TRBJ2-7
D gene: -
CDR3 DNA: TGTGCCAGCAGTGAACCTGGGACATTCACCTACGAGCAGTACTTC
CDR3 protein: CASSEPGTFTYEQYF

V gene: TRBV15
clone size: -
J gene: TRBJ2-5
D gene: -
CDR3 DNA: TGTGCCACCAGCCGGGGGAATTGGGAGACCCAGTACTTC
CDR3 protein: CATSRGNWETQYF

V gene: TRBV19
clone size: -
J gene: TRBJ1-4
D gene: TRBD1
CDR3 DNA: TGTGCCAGTTCGGGGGTGGACAGGGGGCGCGATGAAAAACTGTTTTTT
CDR3 protein: CASSGVDRGRDEKLFF

V gene: TRBV9
clone size: few
J gene: TRBJ2-1
D gene: -
CDR3 DNA: TGTGCCAGCAGCGTAACCAACAGGGTGAATGAGCAGTTCTTC
CDR3 protein: CASSVTNRVNEQFF

V gene: TRBV7-9
clone size: -
J gene: TRBJ2-1
D gene: -
CDR3 DNA: TGTGCCAGCAGCTACAGACGCCAGGGAGAGACAGATGAGCAGTTCTTC
CDR3 protein: CASSYRRQGETDEQFF

V gene: TRBV20-1
clone size: -
J gene: TRBJ2-7
D gene: -
CDR3 DNA: TGCAGTCCCCTGGGGGGCGAGCAGTACTTC
CDR3 protein: CSPLGGEQYF

V gene: TRBV30
clone size: few
J gene: TRBJ2-3
D gene: -
CDR3 DNA: TGTGCCTGGAGTGTCGACGGAACTAGCACAGATACGCAGTATTTT
CDR3 protein: CAWSVDGTSTDTQYF

V gene: TRBV20-1
clone size: few
J gene: TRBJ1-5
D gene: -
CDR3 DNA: TGCAGTGCTCGTGGCCAACAGGGCGGCCAGCCCCAGCATTTT
CDR3 protein: CSARGQQGGQPQHF

V gene: TRBV19
clone size: many
J gene: TRBJ2-5
D gene: -
CDR3 DNA: TGTGCCAGCAGTGGAGAGACCCAGTACTTC
CDR3 protein: CASSGETQYF

V gene: TRBV28
clone size: -
J gene: TRBJ1-4
D gene: -
CDR3 DNA: TGTGCCAGCAGTTTAGGCCTAGGGAGGGAAACCGCAACTAATGAAAAACTGTTTTTT
CDR3 protein: CASSLGLGRETATNEKLFF

V gene: TRBV29-1
clone size: -
J gene: TRBJ2-7
D gene: -
CDR3 DNA: TGCAGCGTTGAAACAAACTCCTACGAGCAGTACTTC
CDR3 protein: CSVETNSYEQYF

V gene: TRBV7-9
clone size: few
J gene: TRBJ2-7
D gene: -
CDR3 DNA: TGTGCCAGCAGCTTATCGATGGGGCAGAGCCTCGCCTACGAGCAGTACTTC
CDR3 protein: CASSLSMGQSLAYEQYF

V gene: TRBV19
clone size: few
J gene: TRBJ1-5
D gene: -
CDR3 DNA: TGTGCCAGCCATATGGGAGGACAGAATCAGCCCCAGCATTTT
CDR3 protein: CASHMGGQNQPQHF

V gene: TRBV4-1
clone size: -
J gene: TRBJ2-1
D gene: TRBD2
CDR3 DNA: TGCGCCAGCAGCCAAGATCCTGGGGAGGGCCGGTACAATGAGCAGTTCTTC
CDR3 protein: CASSQDPGEGRYNEQFF

V gene: TRBV4-1
clone size: -
J gene: TRBJ2-5
D gene: TRBD1
CDR3 DNA: TGCGCCAGCAGGGGGACAGGGGCGGAGACCCAGTACTTC
CDR3 protein: CASRGTGAETQYF

V gene: TRBV12-3/TRBV12-4
clone size: -
J gene: TRBJ2-4
D gene: TRBD1
CDR3 DNA: TGTGCCAGCGGGACCTCGACAGGGGAGTACTTC
CDR3 protein: CASGTSTGEYF

V gene: TRBV4-3
clone size: -
J gene: TRBJ2-7
D gene: -
CDR3 DNA: TGCGCCAGCAGCCGCGGACCGGACAGCTCCTACGAGCAGTACTTC
CDR3 protein: CASSRGPDSSYEQYF

V gene: TRBV3-1
clone size: few
J gene: TRBJ2-5
D gene: -
CDR3 DNA: TGTGCCAGCAGCGAGCGCATCGAGACCCAGTACTTC
CDR3 protein: CASSERIETQYF

V gene: TRBV20-1
clone size: once
J gene: TRBJ1-4
D gene: -
CDR3 DNA: TGCAGTGCTAGGCCTTGGGGTGCGGCGGCCGAACTGTTTTTT
CDR3 protein: CSARPWGAAAELFF

V gene: TRBV3-1
clone size: few
J gene: TRBJ2-5
D gene: TRBD2
CDR3 DNA: TGTGCCAGCAGATACATCGCGGGGGGGCTTGAGACCCAGTACTTC
CDR3 protein: CASRYIAGGLETQYF

V gene: TRBV2
clone size: few
J gene: TRBJ2-4
D gene: -
CDR3 DNA: TGTGCCAGCAGTGAAATAGTAGGGGGGGCCGGCATTCAGTACTTC
CDR3 protein: CASSEIVGGAGIQYF